The T cell receptor beta chain described here comes from a study of T cells after posttransplantation cyclophosphamide. Sequenced by immunoSEQ multiplex PCR; TCRdb stores in-frame clones only, minus some. This repertoire holds over 30,000 clones, and none appear only once. Overall study results and limits: Blood and skin or GI T cell repertoires showed limited TRB overlap.

This clone has a count of ten or more. Its target is unknown. V lost 2 bases to trimming and J lost 3 bases, with 13 bases between them. The CDR3 is 16 amino acids. Germline lookup yields CDR1 MNHNS and CDR2 SASEGT. The specimen was PBMCs. The chain employs TRBV6-1 and TRBJ1-4; maybe TRBD1 (5 bases). This receptor was obtained from a woman in her 50s in good health and a related stem cell transplant donor. DNA for the CDR3: TGTGCCAGCAGTGAACGGGGGGGGACGTCTAATGAAAAACTGTTTTTT. Protein sequence: CASSERGGTSNEKLFF.